Detailed here is one T cell receptor (beta chain). Antigen specificity is unknown. The data belong to a study of PD-1 blockade in classical Hodgkin lymphoma. General study findings and limits: The study reported lower baseline TCR diversity in newly diagnosed patients than in healthy donors. Sources of repertoire differences remain undefined, possibly disease activity or prior therapy.

This CDR3 spans 15 amino acids. Germline CDR1 SGHTA, CDR2 FQGNSA. V was clipped by 5 bases and J by 2 bases; unmatched bases: 6. This sample's time point: cycle 4 day 1 (C4D1), after 6 weeks of nivolumab. All patients relapsed after autologous stem cell transplantation, and brentuximab vedotin exposure varied. Thawed PBMCs underwent magnetic negative selection to yield purified CD4+ T cells. Assay: immunoSEQ multiplex PCR; the TCRdb copy retains only in-frame clones and omits some. The sample includes fewer than 20,000 clones, about three quarters of them seen just once. Sample: CD4+ T cells from blood, taken before the fourth cycle of nivolumab. V usage is TRBV7-2 and J usage is TRBJ2-7; TRBD2 matches at 10 bases. The sequence came from a human donor with classical Hodgkin lymphoma. This CDR3 reads CASSILLAGAYEQYF. The CDR3 nucleotides are TGTGCCAGCAGCATTCTTCTAGCGGGGGCCTACGAGCAGTACTTC.